This T cell receptor beta chain appears in the sequencing data of a study of metastatic and nonmetastatic thyroid tumors. Study-wide context: Repertoires from malignant and benign thyroid patients were compared across blood and tumor or nodule tissue.

Until they underwent thyroid surgery, no patient had received any treatment. TCRdb re-called the PCR reads through MiXCR. The sample records roughly 14,000 clones, around 25% being singletons. Trimming at V came to 8 bases and at J to 7 bases, leaving 18 bases not matched to a gene. CDR3 size: 16 residues. Germline V gives CDR1 DFQATT, CDR2 SNEGSKA (reference sequence). This clone was counted ten times or more. Source material: tumor tissue. This clonotype originated in a female donor with papillary thyroid cancer or a benign thyroid nodule (not recorded which). Some clones in this sample may be carry-over from other donors' samples. The chain links TRBV20-1 to TRBJ2-1; 9 bases align to TRBD2. The CDR3 nucleotides are TGCAGTCTCGAGGGGTCTAGCGGGGATCGCCGAAATGAGCAGTTCTTC. Translating gives CSLEGSSGDRRNEQFF.